This T cell receptor beta chain was recovered during a study of technical replicates of blood from a few donors. From germline, CDR1 is SGHDT and CDR2 YYEEEE. V shed 4 bases and J shed 1 base, with 11 bases lying between them. CDR3 length equals 14 residues. Using immunoSEQ multiplex PCR, the repertoire was profiled, and TCRdb retains in-frame clones only, with some absent. The table includes 79,000 or so clones, 93% detected once. The sample consisted of T cells isolated from PBMCs. This sequence was found in a human donor in good health. This chain connects TRBV5-6 to TRBJ1-1; tentative D call: TRBD1 (5 bases). The CDR3 coding sequence is TGTGCCAGCAGCCAAACTACAGGGAACACTGAAGCTTTCTTT. This codes for CASSQTTGNTEAFF.